This T cell receptor (beta chain) was sequenced for a study of beta chain features in type 1 diabetes. Study at large: In age, gender and cell yields, patients were similar to healthy donors.

Notes on the study in general: cDNA sequencing could over-represent cells with high TCR expression. Patients with Type 1 diabetes showed moderately but significantly shorter TCRB CDR3s in all four CD4+ subsets.

Expressed TCRB transcripts got sequenced, as all isolated RNA was reverse transcribed. Profiled with immunoSEQ multiplex PCR; TCRdb holds only in-frame clones, not every one. The table lists 600,000 or so clones, 11% to 15% of them singletons. This clone was observed a handful of times. Its antigen is as yet unknown. The same CDR3 also results from other DNA sequences found in this sample. Trimming removed 3 bases from V and 2 bases from J, with 7 bases in between. The CDR3 sequence is 13 residues long. Germline CDR1 reads MDHEN; CDR2 reads SYDVKM. J is TRBJ1-2 and V is TRBV28, with D uncertain. Sequencing was done on a sample of naive CD4+ T cells from blood. The source of this sequence is a man between 18 and 35 years old with type 1 diabetes. CDR3 nucleotide sequence: TGTGCCAGCAGTTTGGACGGCAACTATGGCTACACCTTC. Its protein is CASSLDGNYGYTF.